Described below is a single TCR beta chain sequence and its context. CDR1 is SNHLY and CDR2 is FYNNEI in the germline V gene. This CDR3 is built from 13 residues. Trimming pared 6 bases from V and 4 bases from J, leaving 12 bases between. In the original analysis: Estimation of nucleated cell counts was performed using reference gene primer amplification. Generated by immunoSEQ multiplex PCR, the TCRdb table keeps only in-frame clones and is missing some. V, J and clone size are taken as reported in that table, and D and trimming were inferred from the DNA itself. The sample shows some 58,000 clones, 80% to 90% of them seen only once. The data derive from a study of blood T cell repertoires in COVID-19. Study background: Material from acute and convalescent COVID-19 was sourced from the United States, Italy and Spain. Sources were T cells, B-cell-depleted T cells, or PBMCs; the material itself was cDNA or gDNA.

The sample comprised peripheral blood. The chain has TRBV2 and TRBJ1-2, with D maybe TRBD1 (6 bases). The receptor was derived from a man aged 35 to 55 with acute or convalescent COVID-19. Here the CDR3 DNA reads TGTGCCAGCAGAGGACAGAGTCTCTATGGCTACACCTTC. Translated: CASRGQSLYGYTF. Using reference TRBV2 and TRBJ1-2 for the parts outside the CDR3, the full variable domain is EPEVTQTPSHQVTQMGQEVILRCVPISNHLYFYWYRQILGQKVEFLVSFYNNEISEKSEIFDDQFSVERPDGSNFTLKIRSTKLEDSAMYFCASRGQSLYGYTFGSGTRLTVV.